This is a list of T cell receptor beta chains from one sample in a study of cytomegalovirus exposure and HLA in healthy donors. Clones were read by immunoSEQ multiplex PCR, and TCRdb kept only the in-frame ones, dropping some. The profile covers more than 50,000 clones, with about 69% appearing a single time and approximately 30% taken by the ten largest. The sample consisted of PBMCs. The receptors originated from a man aged 40-50 years in good health and CMV-seropositive. The CDR3 runs from the conserved cysteine through the conserved F or W. Fields, in order: clone size, V gene, J gene, D gene, CDR3 DNA, CDR3 protein. D genes are given only for firm matches. The size entry is marked missing in some rows and otherwise reads once, few, many or a size class.

>NA|TRBV4-1|TRBJ1-3|NA
TGCGCCAGCAGCCTCCTAGAACTTTACTCTGGAAACACCATATATTTT
CASSLLELYSGNTIYF
>NA|TRBV15|TRBJ2-2|NA
TGTGCCACCAGCAGGGAAACAGGGTTCGACGGGGAGCTGTTTTTT
CATSRETGFDGELFF
>NA|TRBV9|TRBJ2-2|NA
TGTGCCAGCAACCCGTGGGGGCGAAACACCGGGGAGCTGTTTTTT
CASNPWGRNTGELFF
>NA|TRBV5-4|TRBJ2-2|TRBD1
TGTGCCAGCAGCTTGGCCCGGGACAGGGTCGGCGGGGAGCTGTTTTTT
CASSLARDRVGGELFF
>once|TRBV7-8|TRBJ2-3|TRBD2
TGTGCCAGCAGCTTCCTAGCGGGGGGGTCGGATACGCAGTATTTT
CASSFLAGGSDTQYF
>NA|TRBV27|TRBJ1-6|NA
TGTGCCAGCATGGGGGGTGTTAATAATTCACCCCTCCACTTT
CASMGGVNNSPLHF
>few|TRBV7-3|TRBJ2-3|NA
TGTGCCAGCAGCTTAATTGTGGGAGGCACAGATACGCAGTATTTT
CASSLIVGGTDTQYF
>NA|TRBV30|TRBJ1-4|TRBD1
TGTGCCTGGACTAGGACAGGGAGTGACGAAAAACTGTTTTTT
CAWTRTGSDEKLFF
>few|TRBV25-1|TRBJ1-4|TRBD1
TGTGCCAGCAGTGAAGTAAGGGGGCGAGGTGAAAAACTGTTTTTT
CASSEVRGRGEKLFF
>few|TRBV5-6|TRBJ2-7|NA
TGTGCCAGCAGCTTGCGGTTCTCCTACGAGCAGTACTTC
CASSLRFSYEQYF
>NA|TRBV4-2|TRBJ2-7|NA
TGTGCCAGCAGCCAAGATATTACCGGGGGGCTCCCCTACGAGCAGTACTTC
CASSQDITGGLPYEQYF
>NA|TRBV5-6|TRBJ1-2|NA
TGTGCCAGCAGCTTGATGAACAGGGAGCTCTATGGCTACACCTTC
CASSLMNRELYGYTF
>once|TRBV5-1|TRBJ1-2|TRBD1
TGCGCCAGCAGCTTGGAACAGGGGGCCCTATATGGCTACACCTTC
CASSLEQGALYGYTF
>few|TRBV6-6|TRBJ2-7|TRBD1
TGTGCCAGCAGTAATCACCCGGGACAGGCAACCTACGAGCAGTACTTC
CASSNHPGQATYEQYF
>once|TRBV10-1|TRBJ1-1|NA
TGCGCCAGCAGCCTAAGTCGTGCGAACACTGAAGCTTTCTTT
CASSLSRANTEAFF
>NA|TRBV29-1|TRBJ1-1|NA
TGCAGCGTTGTCGGAGGGGTCACTGAAGCTTTCTTT
CSVVGGVTEAFF
>NA|TRBV5-1|TRBJ2-7|TRBD2
TGCGCCAGTAAGCGGGGGGGCTCCTACGAGCAGTACTTC
CASKRGGSYEQYF
>NA|TRBV6-5|TRBJ2-4|TRBD1
TGTGCCAGCAGCGCGGGACAGGGAGCCAAAAACATTCAGTACTTC
CASSAGQGAKNIQYF
>NA|TRBV28|TRBJ1-1|TRBD1
TGTGCCAGCAGTTTCCCATGGGACAGGGGTAGGGGCACTGAAGCTTTCTTT
CASSFPWDRGRGTEAFF
>NA|TRBV7-6|TRBJ1-6|NA
TGTGCCAGCAGGCACGGGGAGATCGCTAATTCACCCCTCCACTTT
CASRHGEIANSPLHF
>NA|TRBV7-2|TRBJ2-3|TRBD2
TGTGCCAGCAGCTTAGGAAGTAGCGGGGTTTCCACCGCTTACACGCAGTATTTT
CASSLGSSGVSTAYTQYF
>NA|TRBV6-4|TRBJ1-1|TRBD1
TGTGCCAGCAGTGCTGGGGACAGGGGGAACACTGAAGCTTTCTTT
CASSAGDRGNTEAFF